These T cell receptor beta chains were read from a single sample in a study of blood T cell repertoires in COVID-19. Produced via immunoSEQ multiplex PCR; TCRdb's table is partial and in-frame only. The table lists about 250,000 clones, nearly 90% of them singletons. The sample taken for sequencing was peripheral blood. These receptors all stem from a woman aged 60-75 years with COVID-19, enrolled during active disease. The CDR3 runs from the conserved cysteine through the conserved F or W. D genes are given only for firm matches. Part of the rows lack a size; the others show once, few, many or a class for expanded clones.

TRBV9,TRBJ2-2,NA,NA,CASSVAGDSRELFF,TGTGCCAGCAGCGTAGCAGGGGATTCCAGGGAGCTGTTTTTT
TRBV6-2/TRBV6-3,TRBJ1-1,TRBD1,once,CASSYPRQGMGEAFF,TGTGCCAGCAGTTACCCAAGACAGGGGATGGGTGAAGCTTTCTTT
TRBV5-1,TRBJ2-5,TRBD1,few,CASSPGTGVRETQYF,TGCGCCAGCAGCCCGGGGACAGGGGTGAGGGAGACCCAGTACTTC
TRBV2,TRBJ1-2,TRBD1,NA,CASSGQGALNGYTF,TGTGCCAGCAGCGGACAGGGGGCTTTGAATGGCTACACCTTC
TRBV18,TRBJ2-1,NA,NA,CASSAEASYNEQFF,TGTGCCAGCTCAGCGGAGGCCAGCTACAATGAGCAGTTCTTC
TRBV7-9,TRBJ1-2,NA,many,CASSLEEQGFYGYTF,TGTGCCAGCAGCTTAGAGGAACAGGGTTTCTATGGCTACACCTTC
TRBV6-5,TRBJ1-2,NA,NA,CASKRTGQVGYTF,TGTGCCAGCAAGCGGACGGGACAAGTCGGTTACACCTTC
TRBV7-9,TRBJ1-2,NA,few,CASSLVGGRRTNGYTF,TGTGCCAGCAGCTTAGTGGGGGGGAGACGGACTAATGGCTACACCTTC
TRBV7-2,TRBJ2-5,TRBD2,NA,CASSFHGSGEETQYF,TGTGCCAGCAGCTTCCATGGTAGCGGGGAAGAGACCCAGTACTTC
TRBV18,TRBJ1-2,NA,NA,CASSITGYRYGYTF,TGTGCCAGCTCAATAACAGGGTACCGCTATGGCTACACCTTC
TRBV5-4,TRBJ1-2,NA,NA,CASSLERREDGYTF,TGTGCCAGCAGCTTGGAGCGCCGAGAAGATGGCTACACCTTC
TRBV2,TRBJ2-3,TRBD2,NA,CASSVTSGVGDTQYF,TGTGCCAGCAGTGTAACTAGCGGGGTGGGAGATACGCAGTATTTT
TRBV4-3,TRBJ1-4,TRBD1,NA,CASSQDRAGGEKLFF,TGCGCCAGCAGCCAAGATCGGGCAGGGGGAGAAAAACTGTTTTTT
TRBV3-1/TRBV3-2,TRBJ1-2,NA,NA,CASSQYRQGYTF,TGTGCCAGCAGCCAATACAGGCAGGGCTACACCTTC
TRBV30,TRBJ2-7,NA,NA,CAWRTSYEQYF,TGTGCCTGGAGGACTTCCTACGAGCAGTACTTC
TRBV6-5,TRBJ1-1,NA,once,CAATSGAGIHTEAFF,TGTGCCGCAACGTCCGGTGCAGGGATCCACACTGAAGCTTTCTTT
TRBV4-2,TRBJ2-1,TRBD2,NA,CASSQDVSSGGQNEQFF,TGTGCCAGCAGCCAAGATGTGTCTAGCGGGGGACAGAATGAGCAGTTCTTC
TRBV10-3,TRBJ1-2,NA,NA,CAISDAGDFGYTF,TGTGCCATCAGTGACGCAGGGGATTTTGGCTACACCTTC
TRBV30,TRBJ1-3,TRBD1,NA,CASTQGSGNTIYF,TGTGCCAGTACACAGGGGAGCGGAAACACCATATATTTT
TRBV6-2/TRBV6-3,TRBJ2-7,NA,NA,CASSTPPGRVFYEQYF,TGTGCCAGCAGTACCCCTCCTGGCAGGGTTTTCTACGAGCAGTACTTC
TRBV5-1,TRBJ2-1,NA,few,CASSLGANEQFF,TGCGCCAGCAGCTTGGGGGCCAATGAGCAGTTCTTC
TRBV27,TRBJ2-5,TRBD2,NA,CASSWTSGGAVETQYF,TGTGCCAGCAGTTGGACTAGCGGGGGGGCCGTTGAGACCCAGTACTTC
TRBV6-7,TRBJ1-5,TRBD1,NA,CASSDSGTGGGQPQHF,TGTGCCAGCAGCGATAGTGGGACAGGGGGCGGTCAGCCCCAGCATTTT
TRBV19,TRBJ1-5,TRBD1,NA,CASRTTGTSNQPQHF,TGTGCCAGTAGAACGACAGGGACTAGCAATCAGCCCCAGCATTTT
TRBV3-1/TRBV3-2,TRBJ2-1,TRBD2,NA,CASSQEVAGGSYNEQFF,TGTGCCAGCAGCCAAGAGGTTGCGGGGGGCTCCTACAATGAGCAGTTCTTC
TRBV9,TRBJ2-1,TRBD1,NA,CASSPRPSRDSNEQFF,TGTGCCAGCAGTCCTCGACCGTCCCGGGACAGTAATGAGCAGTTCTTC
TRBV3-1/TRBV3-2,TRBJ2-1,NA,once,CASSPSGPHNEQFF,TGTGCCAGCAGTCCCAGCGGACCCCACAATGAGCAGTTCTTC
TRBV3-1/TRBV3-2,TRBJ2-3,TRBD2,NA,CASSQPTSGGASTDTQYF,TGTGCCAGCAGCCAACCAACTAGCGGGGGGGCTAGCACAGATACGCAGTATTTT
TRBV9,TRBJ2-6,NA,NA,CASSVVGHPSGANVLTF,TGTGCCAGCAGCGTAGTGGGACACCCCTCTGGGGCCAACGTCCTGACTTTC
TRBV2,TRBJ2-1,TRBD1,NA,CASASRGNEQFF,TGTGCCAGCGCAAGCAGGGGGAATGAGCAGTTCTTC
TRBV13,TRBJ2-2,NA,NA,CASSRALNTGELFF,TGTGCCAGCAGCCGCGCGCTGAACACCGGGGAGCTGTTTTTT
TRBV13,TRBJ1-2,NA,NA,CASSLDPYGQTNYGYTF,TGTGCCAGCAGCTTAGACCCTTATGGGCAGACGAACTATGGCTACACCTTC
TRBV12-1,TRBJ2-1,NA,NA,CASSFHAGLGNEQFF,TGTGCCAGCAGCTTTCATGCGGGGCTGGGGAATGAGCAGTTCTTC
TRBV5-1,TRBJ2-2,NA,NA,CASSLRQGSGELFF,TGCGCCAGCAGCTTGCGTCAGGGGTCCGGGGAGCTGTTTTTT
TRBV10-3,TRBJ2-1,TRBD2,NA,CAISERTSGAYNEQFF,TGTGCCATCAGTGAGCGGACTAGCGGGGCCTACAATGAGCAGTTCTTC
TRBV4-1,TRBJ1-4,TRBD1,NA,CASSQTGTGGIAATNEKLFF,TGCGCCAGCAGCCAAACGGGGACAGGGGGCATTGCCGCAACTAATGAAAAACTGTTTTTT
TRBV19,TRBJ1-1,TRBD1,NA,CASGQGTEAFF,TGTGCCAGTGGACAGGGAACTGAAGCTTTCTTT